Following are 5 T cell receptor beta chains from one sample sequenced in a study of blood T cell repertoires in COVID-19. Assay: immunoSEQ multiplex PCR; the TCRdb copy retains only in-frame clones and omits some. The sample has about 61,000 clones; roughly 90% are singletons. The sequenced material came from peripheral blood. Receptor source: a woman aged 45-65 years with active or convalescent COVID-19.

V and J are TRBV5-1 and TRBJ1-4; 8 bases fit TRBD1. V lost 2 bases to trimming and J lost 3 bases; unmatched junction nucleotides: 0. The CDR3 is made up of 14 amino acids. Per the germline V gene, CDR1 is SGHRS and CDR2 is YFSETQ. The CDR3 DNA follows: TGCGCCAGCAGCTTACAGGGGGCTAATGAAAAACTGTTTTTT. Amino acids: CASSLQGANEKLFF.

This clone turned up a few times. The chain has TRBV7-9 and TRBJ1-2; TRBD1 matches 7 bases. Per germline, CDR1 SEHNR and CDR2 FQNEAQ (reference sequence). V was clipped by 5 bases and J by 8 bases; unmatched bases: 11. This CDR3 has 14 residues. The CDR3 DNA is TGTGCCAGCAGCGATACCGACAGGGTTGGCGGCTACACCTTC. Translating gives CASSDTDRVGGYTF. Using reference TRBV7-9 and TRBJ1-2 for the parts outside the CDR3, the full variable domain is DTGVSQNPRHKITKRGQNVTFRCDPISEHNRLYWYRQTLGQGPEFLTYFQNEAQLEKSRLLSDRFSAERPKGSFSTLEIQRTEQGDSAMYLCASSDTDRVGGYTFGSGTRLTVV.

The chain uses TRBV5-1 and TRBJ2-6; TRBD1 is a possible D gene (6 bases). CDR3 length: 16 residues. Germline CDR1 reads SGHRS; CDR2 reads YFSETQ. V was clipped by 5 bases and J by 3 bases, with 15 bases between them. This chain's CDR3 is CASRPTGLGGANVLTF. CDR3 nucleotide sequence: TGCGCCAGCAGGCCTACAGGGTTGGGTGGGGCCAACGTCCTGACTTTC.

The chain uses TRBV27 and TRBJ2-1; D may be TRBD2 (5 bases). This CDR3 spans 15 amino acids. Trimming removed 6 bases at V and 0 bases at J, with 12 bases between. CDR1 and CDR2 (germline): MNHEY, SMNVEV (reference sequence). CDR3 protein: CASRPTTSSYNEQFF. The CDR3 DNA reads as TGTGCCAGCAGGCCTACTACTAGCTCCTACAATGAGCAGTTCTTC.

The V gene is TRBV19, the J gene TRBJ1-5; possibly TRBD1 for D (5 bases). The CDR3 is made up of 17 amino acids. Per germline, CDR1 LNHDA and CDR2 SQIVND (reference sequence). Trimming cost V 0 bases and J 7 bases, with 19 bases left between them. CDR3 region: CASSIEARGVAGQPQHF. In nucleotides, the CDR3 is TGTGCCAGTAGTATAGAGGCCCGGGGGGTCGCGGGCCAGCCCCAGCATTTT.